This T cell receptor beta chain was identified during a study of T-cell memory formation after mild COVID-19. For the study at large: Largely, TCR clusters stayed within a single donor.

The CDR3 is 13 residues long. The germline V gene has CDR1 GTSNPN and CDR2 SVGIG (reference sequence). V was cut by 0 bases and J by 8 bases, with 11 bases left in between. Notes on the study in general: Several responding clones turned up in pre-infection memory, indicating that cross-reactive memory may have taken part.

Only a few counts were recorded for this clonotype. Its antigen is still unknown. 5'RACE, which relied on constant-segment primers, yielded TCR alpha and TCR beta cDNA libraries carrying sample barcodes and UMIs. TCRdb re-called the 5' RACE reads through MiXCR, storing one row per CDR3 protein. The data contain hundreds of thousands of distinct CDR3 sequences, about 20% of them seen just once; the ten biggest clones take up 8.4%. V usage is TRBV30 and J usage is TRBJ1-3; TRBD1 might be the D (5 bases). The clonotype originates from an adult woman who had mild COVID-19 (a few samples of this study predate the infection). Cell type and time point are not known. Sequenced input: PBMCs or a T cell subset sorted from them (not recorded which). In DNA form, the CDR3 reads TGTGCCTGGAGTGTAGGGCCGGGGGACACCATATATTTT. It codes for CAWSVGPGDTIYF.